This is a list of T cell receptor beta chains from one sample in a study of identical twins. Via MiXCR, TCRdb re-called the 5' RACE reads, giving one row per CDR3 protein. Of 600,000 to 850,000 distinct CDR3 sequences in the sample, 18% were seen once. The sample was also linked to a second study, of T cells expressing NK-cell markers.

Input material: PBMCs. The receptors shown here come from a woman aged 18-30 years in good health. The CDR3 runs from the conserved cysteine through the conserved F or W. A D gene is named only where the DNA matches it firmly. Not all rows give a size; the values are once, few, many and, for expanded clones, a class.

cdr3_aa cdr3_nt clone_size j_call d_call v_call
CASSPTSGVSSGANVLTF TGTGCCAGCAGTCCAACTAGCGGGGTGAGCTCTGGGGCCAACGTCCTGACTTTC few TRBJ2-6 TRBD2 TRBV12-3/TRBV12-4
CASSPKAKLLDTQYF TGTGCCAGCTCACCAAAGGCCAAATTGCTGGATACGCAGTATTTT few TRBJ2-3 NA TRBV18
CASSPARNYEQYF TGTGCCAGCTCACCGGCCAGAAACTACGAGCAGTACTTC NA TRBJ2-7 NA TRBV18
CSASLGSGETQYF TGCAGTGCTAGTCTGGGTAGCGGAGAGACCCAGTACTTC few TRBJ2-5 NA TRBV20-1
CASKGGWGEAFF TGTGCCTCAAAAGGGGGTTGGGGTGAAGCTTTCTTT few TRBJ1-1 NA TRBV12-3/TRBV12-4
CATERVTYEQYF TGTGCCACCGAGCGGGTGACCTACGAGCAGTACTTC NA TRBJ2-7 NA TRBV24-1
CSANNLDYSYEQYF TGCAGTGCTAATAACCTAGACTATTCCTACGAGCAGTACTTC few TRBJ2-7 NA TRBV20-1
CASSQVGTDISSSYEQYF TGCGCCAGCAGCCAAGTCGGGACAGATATTTCGAGCTCCTACGAGCAGTACTTC few TRBJ2-7 TRBD1 TRBV4-1
CASRSFGQNTEAFF TGTGCCAGCAGGAGCTTCGGTCAAAACACTGAAGCTTTCTTT many TRBJ1-1 NA TRBV12-3/TRBV12-4
CSASPFGLPNNEQFF TGCAGTGCTAGCCCCTTCGGTCTCCCCAACAATGAGCAGTTCTTC NA TRBJ2-1 NA TRBV20-1
CASKGRGAYEQYF TGTGCCAGCAAAGGACGAGGAGCCTACGAGCAGTACTTC few TRBJ2-7 NA TRBV6-1
CSVSSAYNEQFF TGCAGCGTCAGTAGTGCCTACAATGAGCAGTTCTTC NA TRBJ2-1 NA TRBV29-1
CATSAETRSYNEQFF TGTGCCACCAGCGCCGAGACTAGATCCTACAATGAGCAGTTCTTC many TRBJ2-1 NA TRBV15
CASSYSLAGGTYEQYF TGTGCCAGCAGTTACTCGCTAGCGGGAGGCACCTACGAGCAGTACTTC NA TRBJ2-7 TRBD2 TRBV6-5
CASSSQMIDRRSSRYF TGTGCCAGCAGCTCCCAGATGATTGACAGAAGGTCGAGCCGGTACTTC NA TRBJ2-7 NA TRBV5-6
CATGQGVETQYF TGTGCCACCGGACAGGGGGTAGAGACCCAGTACTTC NA TRBJ2-5 TRBD1 TRBV12-3/TRBV12-4
CASSLAATLNTEAFF TGCGCCAGCAGCCTCGCCGCCACGTTGAACACTGAAGCTTTCTTT NA TRBJ1-1 NA TRBV5-1
CASSLLRETGELFF TGTGCCAGCAGCTTATTACGGGAGACCGGGGAGCTGTTTTTT NA TRBJ2-2 NA TRBV7-3
CSAYRDTQYF TGCAGTGCGTACAGGGATACGCAGTATTTT many TRBJ2-3 NA TRBV20-1
CASSQDQKTQYF TGTGCCAGCAGCCAAGACCAAAAGACCCAGTACTTC few TRBJ2-5 NA TRBV14
CASKYMNGEQFF TGTGCCAGCAAATACATGAATGGTGAGCAGTTCTTC NA TRBJ2-1 NA TRBV7-8
CAISHTPGTKQETQYF TGTGCCATCAGTCACACCCCCGGGACTAAGCAAGAGACCCAGTACTTC NA TRBJ2-5 TRBD2 TRBV10-3
CASSLTGTPLHQPQHF TGTGCCAGCAGTTTAACAGGGACCCCTTTGCATCAGCCCCAGCATTTT NA TRBJ1-5 NA TRBV6-2/TRBV6-3
CSAPGQLKNIQYF TGCAGTGCCCCGGGACAGCTCAAAAACATTCAGTACTTC few TRBJ2-4 TRBD1 TRBV20-1
CSAEIRNLASLGTQYF TGCAGTGCTGAAATCCGGAACTTGGCTAGCCTCGGTACGCAGTATTTT once TRBJ2-3 NA TRBV20-1
CASSLINLLDEQYF TGTGCCAGCAGTTTAATTAATTTGTTGGACGAGCAGTACTTC few TRBJ2-7 NA TRBV28
CASSLQTGPETQYF TGTGCCAGCAGCTTGCAGACTGGTCCAGAGACCCAGTACTTC NA TRBJ2-5 NA TRBV7-6
CASSFRDRRNEQYF TGTGCCAGCAGTTTCAGGGACAGAAGGAACGAGCAGTACTTC few TRBJ2-7 TRBD1 TRBV12-3/TRBV12-4
CASSQAAGVNSPLHF TGTGCCAGCAGCCAAGCGGCAGGGGTCAATTCACCCCTCCACTTT NA TRBJ1-6 NA TRBV3-1
CASSSGLDAYEQYF TGCGCCAGCAGCTCGGGACTAGATGCCTACGAGCAGTACTTC NA TRBJ2-7 TRBD2 TRBV5-1
CASSEPGTSGGPYF TGTGCCAGCAGTGAGCCAGGGACTAGCGGGGGGCCCTACTTC NA TRBJ2-5 TRBD2 TRBV6-1
CASSSPLWRGANNEQFF TGTGCCAGCAGTTCCCCTCTCTGGCGGGGGGCGAATAATGAGCAGTTCTTC few TRBJ2-1 TRBD2 TRBV6-2/TRBV6-3
CAIGWTSGTPGTDTQYF TGTGCCATCGGCTGGACTAGCGGGACCCCTGGCACAGATACGCAGTATTTT NA TRBJ2-3 TRBD2 TRBV12-3/TRBV12-4
CASSIYRGPNYGYTF TGTGCCAGCAGCATCTACAGGGGACCGAACTATGGCTACACCTTC few TRBJ1-2 TRBD1 TRBV7-8
CASSLDRSGEQYF TGTGCCAGCAGCTTAGACAGGTCGGGGGAGCAGTACTTC few TRBJ2-7 NA TRBV11-3
CASSDSDGSGETQYF TGCGCCAGCAGTGACTCTGACGGGAGCGGAGAGACCCAGTACTTC NA TRBJ2-5 NA TRBV10-1
CASRPQGAYYGYTF TGTGCCAGCAGACCACAGGGGGCGTACTATGGCTACACCTTC many TRBJ1-2 TRBD1 TRBV12-3/TRBV12-4
CSGYKGSSETQYF TGCAGCGGATATAAAGGCTCGTCAGAGACCCAGTACTTC NA TRBJ2-5 NA TRBV29-1
CASSPGDGAQHF TGTGCCAGCTCACCGGGGGACGGGGCCCAGCATTTT NA TRBJ1-5 NA TRBV18
CASSPGHLLRTDTQYF TGTGCCAGCAGCCCGGGACACCTCTTACGCACAGATACGCAGTATTTT few TRBJ2-3 NA TRBV5-5